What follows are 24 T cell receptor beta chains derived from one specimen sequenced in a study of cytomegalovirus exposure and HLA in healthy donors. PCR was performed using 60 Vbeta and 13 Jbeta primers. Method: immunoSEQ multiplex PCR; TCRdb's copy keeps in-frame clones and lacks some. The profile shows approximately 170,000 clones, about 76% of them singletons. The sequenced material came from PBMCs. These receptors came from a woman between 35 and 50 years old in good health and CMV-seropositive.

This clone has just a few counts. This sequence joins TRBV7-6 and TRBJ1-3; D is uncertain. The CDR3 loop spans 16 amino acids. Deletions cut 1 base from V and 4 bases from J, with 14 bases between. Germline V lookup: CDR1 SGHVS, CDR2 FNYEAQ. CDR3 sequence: CASSLGAGATGNTIYF. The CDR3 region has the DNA TGTGCCAGCAGCTTAGGGGCCGGCGCGACCGGAAACACCATATATTTT.

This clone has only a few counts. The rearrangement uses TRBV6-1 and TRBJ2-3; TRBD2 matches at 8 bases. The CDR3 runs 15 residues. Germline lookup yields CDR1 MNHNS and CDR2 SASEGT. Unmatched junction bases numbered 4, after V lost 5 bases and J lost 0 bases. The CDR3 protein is CASSHERESTDTQYF. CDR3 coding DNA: TGTGCCAGCAGTCACGAGCGGGAGAGCACAGATACGCAGTATTTT.

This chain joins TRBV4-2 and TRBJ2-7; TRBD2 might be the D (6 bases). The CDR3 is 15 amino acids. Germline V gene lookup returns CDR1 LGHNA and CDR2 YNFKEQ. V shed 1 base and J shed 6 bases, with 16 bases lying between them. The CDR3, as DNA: TGTGCCAGCAGCCAAGCCCAGACCGGGAGTCCCGAGCAGTACTTC. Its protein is CASSQAQTGSPEQYF.

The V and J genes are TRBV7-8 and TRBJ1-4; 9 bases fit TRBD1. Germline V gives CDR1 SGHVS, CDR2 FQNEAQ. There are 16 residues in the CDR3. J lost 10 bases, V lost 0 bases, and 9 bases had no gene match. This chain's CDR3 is CASSLAGQGSLTKLFF. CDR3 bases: TGTGCCAGCAGCTTAGCCGGACAGGGGAGTCTAACAAAACTGTTTTTT.

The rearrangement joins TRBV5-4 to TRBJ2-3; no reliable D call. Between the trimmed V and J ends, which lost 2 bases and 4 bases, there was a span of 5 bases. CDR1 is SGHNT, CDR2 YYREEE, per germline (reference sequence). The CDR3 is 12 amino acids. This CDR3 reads CASSFIADTQYF. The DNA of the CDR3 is TGTGCCAGCAGCTTTATAGCAGATACGCAGTATTTT.

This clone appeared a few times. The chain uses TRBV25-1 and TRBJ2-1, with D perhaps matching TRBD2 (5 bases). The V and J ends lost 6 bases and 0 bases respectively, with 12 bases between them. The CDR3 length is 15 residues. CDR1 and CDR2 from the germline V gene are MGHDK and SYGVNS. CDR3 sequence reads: CASSLGDPSYNEQFF. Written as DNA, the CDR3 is TGTGCCAGCAGCCTCGGGGATCCCTCCTACAATGAGCAGTTCTTC.

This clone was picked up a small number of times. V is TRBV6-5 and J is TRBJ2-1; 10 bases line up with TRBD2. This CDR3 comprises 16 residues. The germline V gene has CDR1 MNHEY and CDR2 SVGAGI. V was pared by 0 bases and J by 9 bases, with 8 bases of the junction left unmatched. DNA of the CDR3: TGTGCCAGCAGTTACTCAAGCGGGAGGGGGTCGGGTGAGCAGTTCTTC. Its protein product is CASSYSSGRGSGEQFF.

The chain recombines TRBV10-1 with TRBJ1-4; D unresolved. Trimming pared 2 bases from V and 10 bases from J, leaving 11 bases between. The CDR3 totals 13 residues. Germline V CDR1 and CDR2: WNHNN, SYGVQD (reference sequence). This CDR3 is CASSEALDGKLFF. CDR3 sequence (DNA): TGCGCCAGCAGTGAGGCGTTAGATGGAAAACTGTTTTTT.

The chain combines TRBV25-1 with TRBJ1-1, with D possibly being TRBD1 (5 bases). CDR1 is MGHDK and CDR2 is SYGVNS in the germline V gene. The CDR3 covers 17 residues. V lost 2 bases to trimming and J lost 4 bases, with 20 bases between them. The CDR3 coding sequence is TGTGCCAGCAGTGAAGGGACCGGGACCTGGAGGGGCACTGAAGCTTTCTTT. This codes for CASSEGTGTWRGTEAFF.

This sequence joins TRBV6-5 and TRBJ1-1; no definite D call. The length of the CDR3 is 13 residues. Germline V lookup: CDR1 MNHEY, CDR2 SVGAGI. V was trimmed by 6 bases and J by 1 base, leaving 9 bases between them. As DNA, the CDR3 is TGTGCCAGCAGCTACCTAAGGAACACTGAAGCTTTCTTT. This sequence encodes CASSYLRNTEAFF.

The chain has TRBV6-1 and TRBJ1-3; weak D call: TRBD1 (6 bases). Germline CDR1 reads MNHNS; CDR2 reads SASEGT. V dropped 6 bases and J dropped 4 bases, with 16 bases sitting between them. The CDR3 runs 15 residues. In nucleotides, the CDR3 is TGTGCCAGCAGACCGGGACACTTTTCGGGAAACACCATATATTTT. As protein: CASRPGHFSGNTIYF.

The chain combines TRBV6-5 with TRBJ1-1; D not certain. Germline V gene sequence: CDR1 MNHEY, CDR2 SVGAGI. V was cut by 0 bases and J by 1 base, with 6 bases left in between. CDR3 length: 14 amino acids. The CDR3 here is CASSYSSQNTEAFF. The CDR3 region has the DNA TGTGCCAGCAGTTACTCGAGTCAGAACACTGAAGCTTTCTTT.

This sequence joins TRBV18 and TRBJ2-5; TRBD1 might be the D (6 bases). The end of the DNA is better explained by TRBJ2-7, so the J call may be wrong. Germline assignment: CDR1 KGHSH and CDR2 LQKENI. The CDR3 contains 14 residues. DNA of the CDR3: TGTGCCAGCTCCCCGGGGACACCTTCCTACGAGCAGTACTTC. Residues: CASSPGTPSYEQYF.

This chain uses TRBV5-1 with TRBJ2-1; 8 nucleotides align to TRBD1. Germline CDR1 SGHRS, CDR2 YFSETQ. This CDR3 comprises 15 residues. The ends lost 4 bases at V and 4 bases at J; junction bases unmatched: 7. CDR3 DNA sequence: TGCGCCAGCAGCCCCCAGGACAGGGTATACAATGAGCAGTTCTTC. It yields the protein CASSPQDRVYNEQFF.

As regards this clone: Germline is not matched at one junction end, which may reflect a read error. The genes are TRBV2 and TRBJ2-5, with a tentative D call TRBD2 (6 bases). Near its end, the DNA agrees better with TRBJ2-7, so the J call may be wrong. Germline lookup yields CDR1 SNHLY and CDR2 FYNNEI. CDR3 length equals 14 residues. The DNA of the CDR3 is TGTGCCAGCAGTGAGGGACTTCACTCCGACGAGCAGTACTTC. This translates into CASSEGLHSDEQYF.

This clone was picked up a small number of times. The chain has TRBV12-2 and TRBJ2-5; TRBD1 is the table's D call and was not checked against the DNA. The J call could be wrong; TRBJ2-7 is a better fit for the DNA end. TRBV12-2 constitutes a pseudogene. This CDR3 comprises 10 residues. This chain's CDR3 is CADTSYEQYF. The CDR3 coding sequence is TGTGCAGACACTTCCTACGAGCAGTACTTC.

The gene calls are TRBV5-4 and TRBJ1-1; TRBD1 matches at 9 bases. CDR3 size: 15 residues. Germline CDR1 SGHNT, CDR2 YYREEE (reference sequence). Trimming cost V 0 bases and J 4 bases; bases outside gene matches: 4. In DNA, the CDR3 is TGTGCCAGCAGCTTGGGGGGACAGGGAGGCACTGAAGCTTTCTTT. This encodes CASSLGGQGGTEAFF.

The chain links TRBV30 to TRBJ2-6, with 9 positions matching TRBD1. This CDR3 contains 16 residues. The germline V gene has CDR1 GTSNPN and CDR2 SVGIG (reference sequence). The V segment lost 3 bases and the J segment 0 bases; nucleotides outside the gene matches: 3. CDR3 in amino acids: CAWRGDRASGANVLTF. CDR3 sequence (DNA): TGTGCCTGGAGGGGGGACAGGGCCTCTGGGGCCAACGTCCTGACTTTC.

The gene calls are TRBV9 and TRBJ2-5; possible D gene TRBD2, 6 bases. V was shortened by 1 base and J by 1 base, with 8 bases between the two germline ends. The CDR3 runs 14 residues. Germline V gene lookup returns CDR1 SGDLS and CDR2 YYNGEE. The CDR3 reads CASSVMTSQETQYF. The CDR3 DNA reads TGTGCCAGCAGCGTAATGACTAGCCAAGAGACCCAGTACTTC. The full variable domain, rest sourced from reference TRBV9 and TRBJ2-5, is DSGVTQTPKHLITATGQRVTLRCSPRSGDLSVYWYQQSLDQGLQFLIQYYNGEERAKGNILERFSAQQFPDLHSELNLSSLELGDSALYFCASSVMTSQETQYFGPGTRLLVL.

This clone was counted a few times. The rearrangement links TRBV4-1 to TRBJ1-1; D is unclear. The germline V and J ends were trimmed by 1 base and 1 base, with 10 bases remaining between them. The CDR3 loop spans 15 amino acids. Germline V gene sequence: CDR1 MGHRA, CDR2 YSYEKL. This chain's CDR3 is CASSQGATANTEAFF. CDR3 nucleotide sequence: TGCGCCAGCAGCCAAGGTGCGACTGCGAACACTGAAGCTTTCTTT.

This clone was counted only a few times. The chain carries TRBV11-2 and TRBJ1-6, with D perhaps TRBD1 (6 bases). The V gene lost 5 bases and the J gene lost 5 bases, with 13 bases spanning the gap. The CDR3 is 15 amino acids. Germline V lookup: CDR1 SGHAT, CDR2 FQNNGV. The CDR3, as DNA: TGTGCCAGCAGCCTCCGGGACACTGATAATTCACCCCTCCACTTT. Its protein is CASSLRDTDNSPLHF.

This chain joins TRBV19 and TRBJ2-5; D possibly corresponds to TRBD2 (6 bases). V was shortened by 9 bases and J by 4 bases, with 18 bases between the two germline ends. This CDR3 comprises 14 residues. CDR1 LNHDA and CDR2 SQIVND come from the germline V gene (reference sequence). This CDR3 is CARPGSVEGETQYF. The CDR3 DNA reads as TGTGCCAGGCCGGGCTCAGTGGAGGGAGAGACCCAGTACTTC.

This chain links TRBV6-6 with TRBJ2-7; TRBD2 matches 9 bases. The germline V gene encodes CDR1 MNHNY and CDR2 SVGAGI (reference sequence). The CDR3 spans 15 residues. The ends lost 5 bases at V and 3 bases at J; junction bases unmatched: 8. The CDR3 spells CASSIGLAGNYEQYF. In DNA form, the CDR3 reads TGTGCCAGCAGTATCGGGCTAGCGGGGAACTACGAGCAGTACTTC.

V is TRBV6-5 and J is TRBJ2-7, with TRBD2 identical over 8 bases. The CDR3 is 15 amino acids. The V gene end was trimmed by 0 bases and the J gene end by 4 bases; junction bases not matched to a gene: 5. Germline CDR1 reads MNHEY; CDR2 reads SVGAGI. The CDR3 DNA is TGTGCCAGCAGTTACTCTATAGCGGGGCAATACGAGCAGTACTTC. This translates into CASSYSIAGQYEQYF.